A single sample is the source of the 31 T cell receptor beta chains below, sequenced in a study of cytomegalovirus exposure and HLA in healthy donors. TCRdb keeps only in-frame clones here, not all; method: immunoSEQ multiplex PCR. The table shows around 300,000 clones, with roughly 86% occurring only once. The sample was PBMCs. These receptors were obtained from a man aged 30-40 years in good health and CMV-seronegative.

A note on this clone: Compared with germline, one end of the junction differs, possibly owing to a read error. The rearrangement uses TRBV6-5 and TRBJ1-1; no firm D call. CDR3 length: 15 residues. CDR1 and CDR2 from the germline V gene are MNHEY and SVGAGI. The CDR3 sequence is CASSYSRATEPQIRF. In nucleotides, the CDR3 is TGTGCCAGCAGTTACTCGAGGGCAACTGAACCCCAAATTCGTTTT.

This clone was counted a single time. V is TRBV19 and J is TRBJ1-1; no clear D. Looked up from germline, CDR1 is LNHDA and CDR2 is SQIVND (reference sequence). The CDR3 runs 17 residues. Trimming removed 9 bases at V and 0 bases at J, with 23 bases between. In DNA, the CDR3 is TGTGCCAGCTCGCTGTACGGCGGGCGCGGGATGAACACTGAAGCTTTCTTT. This translates into CASSLYGGRGMNTEAFF.

The chain couples TRBV19 to TRBJ1-5; a weak D match, TRBD1 (5 bases). The germline gives CDR1 LNHDA, CDR2 SQIVND (reference sequence). This CDR3 spans 16 amino acids. Trimming took off 5 bases at V and 9 bases at J, with 23 bases between the two ends. The CDR3 spells CASSAREGPPVLPQHF. In nucleotides, the CDR3 is TGTGCCAGTAGTGCACGGGAGGGGCCCCCCGTTCTGCCCCAGCATTTT.

J is TRBJ2-6 and V is TRBV25-1; 9 bases line up with TRBD2. This CDR3 comprises 17 residues. The V gene end was trimmed by 4 bases and the J gene end by 3 bases; junction bases not matched to a gene: 7. The V gene's germline CDR1 is MGHDK and CDR2 SYGVNS. CDR3: CASSVSGGPNGANVLTF. The CDR3, as DNA: TGTGCCAGCAGTGTGAGCGGGGGGCCTAATGGGGCCAACGTCCTGACTTTC.

The genes are TRBV6-1 and TRBJ1-5; D perhaps matches TRBD1 (5 bases). V was pared by 5 bases and J by 6 bases, with 17 bases between. The CDR3 sequence is 15 residues long. Germline CDR1 is MNHNS and CDR2 is SASEGT. The CDR3 DNA reads as TGTGCCAGCAGTAGGACATCGAAGGGAGGTCAGCCCCAGCATTTT. Translated: CASSRTSKGGQPQHF.

This clone is a singleton in its sample. The CDR3 protein is CASSLGINQPQHF. CDR3 DNA: TGTGCCAGCAGTTTAGGCATTAATCAGCCCCAGCATTTT. The V call is TRBV27, the J call TRBJ1-5, with no clear D. The length of the CDR3 is 13 residues. CDR1 is MNHEY, CDR2 SMNVEV, per germline (reference sequence). The germline V and J ends were trimmed by 2 bases and 4 bases, with 6 bases remaining between them.

The V and J genes are TRBV27 and TRBJ2-1; 8 positions match TRBD1. Germline CDR1 reads MNHEY; CDR2 reads SMNVEV (reference sequence). Unmatched junction bases numbered 4, after V lost 6 bases and J lost 9 bases. The length of the CDR3 is 12 residues. The CDR3 region is CASSWGQAEQFF. The CDR3 region has the DNA TGTGCCAGCAGCTGGGGACAGGCTGAGCAGTTCTTC.

This chain joins TRBV7-9 and TRBJ2-7, with D perhaps matching TRBD2 (6 bases). The V gene's germline CDR1 is SEHNR and CDR2 FQNEAQ (reference sequence). The CDR3 is made up of 12 amino acids. The ends were cut back, 5 bases at V and 6 bases at J, with 11 bases in the middle. The CDR3 sequence is CASSIREAEQYF. DNA of the CDR3: TGTGCCAGCAGCATAAGGGAGGCCGAGCAGTACTTC. The complete variable domain, with remaining parts taken from reference TRBV7-9 and TRBJ2-7, reads DTGVSQNPRHKITKRGQNVTFRCDPISEHNRLYWYRQTLGQGPEFLTYFQNEAQLEKSRLLSDRFSAERPKGSFSTLEIQRTEQGDSAMYLCASSIREAEQYFGPGTRLTVT.

The chain carries TRBV21-1 and TRBJ1-2; the table's D call, TRBD1, has no DNA check behind it. TRBV21-1 constitutes a pseudogene. The CDR3 has 18 residues. The CDR3 DNA reads as TGTGCCAGCAGCAAAGGAGGAAACAGGGACCAAACTAACTATGGCTACACCTTC. It codes for CASSKGGNRDQTNYGYTF.

The chain couples TRBV25-1 to TRBJ2-3, with 7 positions matching TRBD2. The germline CDR1 and CDR2 sequences are MGHDK and SYGVNS. This CDR3 contains 16 residues. J was trimmed by 1 base and V by 2 bases; bases with no gene match: 6. CDR3 sequence (DNA): TGTGCCAGCAGTGAACTTGGTCGGGGGGGCACAGATACGCAGTATTTT. Translated: CASSELGRGGTDTQYF.

This clone was recorded once. The chain couples TRBV6-6 to TRBJ1-5; a possible D gene is TRBD1 (5 bases). The CDR3 has 16 residues. CDR1 and CDR2 (germline): MNHNY, SVGAGI (reference sequence). V lost 4 bases to trimming and J lost 0 bases, with 13 bases between them. CDR3 coding DNA: TGTGCCAGCAGTTTTCTTCGACAGACTAGCAATCAGCCCCAGCATTTT. This codes for CASSFLRQTSNQPQHF.

The chain uses TRBV15 and TRBJ2-3; the match to TRBD2 covers 8 bases. This CDR3 contains 18 residues. Germline loops: CDR1 LNHNV, CDR2 YYDKDF (reference sequence). The J segment lost 1 base and the V segment lost 0 bases, leaving 9 bases of the junction unmatched. The CDR3 DNA follows: TGTGCCACCAGCAGAGATCCGCCGGGAGGGGGGGGCACAGATACGCAGTATTTT. It codes for CATSRDPPGGGGTDTQYF.

The genes are TRBV4-3 and TRBJ1-2, with 10 bases identical to TRBD1. J gave up 6 bases and V 1 base, and 5 bases lay outside the gene matches. Looked up from germline, CDR1 is LGHNA and CDR2 is YSLEER. This CDR3 has 15 residues. The CDR3 coding sequence is TGCGCCAGCAGCCAAGCCCCCGGGACAGGGGATGGCTACACCTTC. Translated, it gives CASSQAPGTGDGYTF.

This clone was seen just once. V gene TRBV2 combines with J gene TRBJ1-3, with 10 bases matching TRBD1. Germline CDR1 is SNHLY and CDR2 is FYNNEI. The CDR3 covers 18 residues. The trim removed 6 bases at V and 0 bases at J, leaving 11 bases unmatched. The CDR3 nucleotides read TGTGCCAGCAGGGCCGGGACAGGGGCCTTCTTCTCTGGAAACACCATATATTTT. It is translated as CASRAGTGAFFSGNTIYF.

The chain combines TRBV19 with TRBJ1-2, with D possibly TRBD1 on 6 matching bases. The V end was cut by 6 bases, the J end by 5 bases, with 16 bases between. The CDR3 is 14 amino acids. Per the germline V gene, CDR1 is LNHDA and CDR2 is SQIVND (reference sequence). Here the CDR3 DNA reads TGTGCCAGTAGGAGGACAGAAATTAATTATGGCTACACCTTC. Translating it yields CASRRTEINYGYTF.

V usage is TRBV4-3 and J usage is TRBJ1-1, with D maybe TRBD1 (5 bases). Germline V gives CDR1 LGHNA, CDR2 YSLEER. Trimming cost V 3 bases and J 4 bases, with 15 bases left between them. The CDR3 loop spans 15 amino acids. DNA for the CDR3: TGCGCCAGCAGCCAGCAGGGAATGGGGGGCACTGAAGCTTTCTTT. Amino acids: CASSQQGMGGTEAFF.

This clone has just one count. V is TRBV5-1 and J is TRBJ2-7; 7 bases are shared with TRBD2. This CDR3 contains 16 residues. V was clipped by 3 bases and J by 5 bases; unmatched bases: 14. Germline V gene lookup returns CDR1 SGHRS and CDR2 YFSETQ. The CDR3 sequence: CASSSGTYGAGHEQYF. As DNA, the CDR3 is TGCGCCAGCAGCTCGGGGACCTACGGAGCGGGGCACGAGCAGTACTTC.

CDR3 region: CASSSPGTGGFEQYF. The CDR3 nucleotides are TGCGCCAGCAGCTCACCCGGGACAGGGGGCTTCGAGCAGTACTTC. The rearrangement joins TRBV5-1 to TRBJ2-7; the match to TRBD1 covers 12 bases. Germline-derived CDR1 and CDR2 are SGHRS and YFSETQ. After removal of 3 bases from V and 6 bases from J, the junction contained 7 bases not matched to a gene. The CDR3 runs to 15 residues.

The genes are TRBV4-1 and TRBJ1-5, with D hard to call. The germline CDR1 and CDR2 sequences are MGHRA and YSYEKL. Trimming left V 1 base short and J 2 bases short, with 15 bases between. The CDR3 runs 17 residues. The CDR3 DNA is TGCGCCAGCAGCCAAGTGAGGGCTTTGACGGGCAATCAGCCCCAGCATTTT. Residues: CASSQVRALTGNQPQHF.

This rearrangement joins TRBV6-5 to TRBJ2-7; D might be TRBD2 (6 bases). Germline CDR1 reads MNHEY; CDR2 reads SVGAGI. Trimming removed 3 bases at V and 7 bases at J, with 19 bases between. The CDR3 runs 15 residues. Here the CDR3 DNA reads TGTGCCAGCAGTTATACGTCGAGGAGGGCTCGTGAGCAGTACTTC. Translating it yields CASSYTSRRAREQYF.

V and J are TRBV5-4 and TRBJ2-7; TRBD1 is a possible D gene (5 bases). The CDR3 spans 13 residues. V shed 5 bases and J shed 1 base, with 10 bases lying between them. CDR1 and CDR2 (germline): SGHNT, YYREEE (reference sequence). For the CDR3, the DNA is TGTGCCAGCAGTCAGGACACTTCCTACGAGCAGTACTTC. It encodes CASSQDTSYEQYF.

The chain is built from TRBV19 and TRBJ1-5, with D possibly TRBD1 on 5 matching bases. This CDR3 is 13 amino acids long. Germline loops: CDR1 LNHDA, CDR2 SQIVND (reference sequence). With 6 bases removed from V and 7 bases from J, the gap between germline ends came to 13 bases. CDR3 region: CASRLRGTQPQHF. The DNA for the CDR3 is TGTGCCAGTAGATTACGGGGGACCCAGCCCCAGCATTTT.

The chain combines TRBV6-6 with TRBJ1-5, with D unresolved. This CDR3 has 15 amino acids. Germline CDR1 MNHNY, CDR2 SVGAGI (reference sequence). V was trimmed by 6 bases and J by 1 base, leaving 13 bases between them. The CDR3 region has the DNA TGTGCCAGCAGCCGAGCGGGCAGGAGCAATCAGCCCCAGCATTTT. Protein sequence: CASSRAGRSNQPQHF.

V gene TRBV9 combines with J gene TRBJ2-7, with TRBD1 matching 11 bases. The J segment lost 6 bases and the V segment lost 6 bases, leaving 8 bases of the junction unmatched. The CDR3 length is 14 residues. Germline CDR1 is SGDLS and CDR2 is YYNGEE. The CDR3 loop reads CASNGGDRGSEQYF. CDR3 nucleotide sequence: TGTGCCAGCAACGGAGGGGACAGGGGGAGCGAGCAGTACTTC. The full variable domain, completed using reference TRBV9 and TRBJ2-7, is DSGVTQTPKHLITATGQRVTLRCSPRSGDLSVYWYQQSLDQGLQFLIQYYNGEERAKGNILERFSAQQFPDLHSELNLSSLELGDSALYFCASNGGDRGSEQYFGPGTRLTVT.

J is TRBJ1-5 and V is TRBV4-1; weak D call: TRBD1 (5 bases). V gave up 1 base and J gave up 2 bases, with 21 bases separating them. This CDR3 has 19 residues. From germline, CDR1 is MGHRA and CDR2 YSYEKL. Written as DNA, the CDR3 is TGCGCCAGCAGCCAAGCCACTATCCCCGCCAGGGAGGGCAATCAGCCCCAGCATTTT. It codes for CASSQATIPAREGNQPQHF.

V usage is TRBV6-6 and J usage is TRBJ2-2; 9 bases are shared with TRBD1. The CDR3 contains 15 residues. J gave up 1 base and V 6 bases, and 3 bases lay outside the gene matches. The germline CDR1 and CDR2 sequences are MNHNY and SVGAGI (reference sequence). The CDR3 DNA follows: TGTGCCAGCAGCCGGGACAGGGTGAACACCGGGGAGCTGTTTTTT. It is translated as CASSRDRVNTGELFF.

V and J are TRBV19 and TRBJ1-5, with D maybe TRBD1 (6 bases). The CDR3 is 14 amino acids. CDR1 is LNHDA, CDR2 SQIVND, per germline (reference sequence). V lost 3 bases, J lost 2 bases, and 8 bases lay in between. The CDR3 nucleotides read TGTGCCAGTAGTATGGCAGGGGGCAATCAGCCCCAGCATTTT. Protein product: CASSMAGGNQPQHF.

The chain combines TRBV30 with TRBJ1-1; D uncertain. Trimming removed 6 bases from V and 1 base from J, with 15 bases in between. The germline V gene encodes CDR1 GTSNPN and CDR2 SVGIG (reference sequence). The CDR3 contains 14 residues. The CDR3 sequence: CACSILRTNTEAFF. The CDR3 DNA sequence: TGTGCCTGCTCTATACTAAGAACGAACACTGAAGCTTTCTTT.

J is TRBJ2-1 and V is TRBV7-9, with 8 bases aligning to TRBD2. This CDR3 spans 16 amino acids. CDR1 SEHNR and CDR2 FQNEAQ come from the germline V gene (reference sequence). V trimming: 1 base; J trimming: 4 bases; junction bases outside the gene matches: 6. CDR3 sequence: CASSLGIAGLYNEQFF. The CDR3 region has the DNA TGTGCCAGCAGCTTAGGGATAGCGGGGCTTTACAATGAGCAGTTCTTC.

This clone was recorded once. The chain is built from TRBV9 and TRBJ1-1, with 9 positions matching TRBD1. The V segment lost 3 bases and the J segment 10 bases; nucleotides outside the gene matches: 13. CDR1 SGDLS and CDR2 YYNGEE come from the germline V gene. The CDR3 has 15 amino acids. CDR3 residues: CASSGLDRGRERAFF. In DNA, the CDR3 is TGTGCCAGCAGCGGACTGGACAGGGGCCGAGAGAGAGCTTTCTTT.

CDR3: CASSVQGGTDTQYF. The CDR3 DNA follows: TGTGCCAGCAGTGTACAAGGAGGCACAGATACGCAGTATTTT. The chain carries TRBV6-1 and TRBJ2-3; D gene ambiguous. Trimming cost V 4 bases and J 1 base, with 9 bases left between them. Germline V CDR1 and CDR2: MNHNS, SASEGT. The CDR3 loop spans 14 amino acids.